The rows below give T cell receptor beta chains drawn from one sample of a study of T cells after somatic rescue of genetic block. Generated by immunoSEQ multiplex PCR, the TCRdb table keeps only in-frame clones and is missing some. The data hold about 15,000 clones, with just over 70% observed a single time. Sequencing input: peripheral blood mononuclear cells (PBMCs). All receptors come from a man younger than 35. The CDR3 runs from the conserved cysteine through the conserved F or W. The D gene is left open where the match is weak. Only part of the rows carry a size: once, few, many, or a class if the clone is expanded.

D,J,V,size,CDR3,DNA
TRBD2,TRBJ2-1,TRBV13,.,CASSPGLAGGHEQFF,TGTGCCAGCAGCCCCGGACTAGCGGGGGGGCATGAGCAGTTCTTC
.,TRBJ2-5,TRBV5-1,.,CASSLVGQQETQYF,TGCGCCAGCAGCTTGGTCGGACAGCAAGAGACCCAGTACTTC
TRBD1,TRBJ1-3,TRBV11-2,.,CASSSFGGTGSSGNTIYF,TGTGCCAGCAGCTCATTTGGCGGGACAGGGAGCTCTGGAAACACCATATATTTT
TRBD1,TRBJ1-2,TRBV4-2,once,CASSLDRGVYGYTF,TGTGCCAGCAGCTTGGACAGGGGAGTGTATGGCTACACCTTC
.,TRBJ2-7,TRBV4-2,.,CASSPEWDGSYEQYF,TGTGCCAGCAGCCCCGAATGGGACGGCTCCTACGAGCAGTACTTC
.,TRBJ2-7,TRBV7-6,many,CASSLGNLGWYEQYF,TGTGCCAGCAGCTTAGGGAACCTGGGCTGGTACGAGCAGTACTTC
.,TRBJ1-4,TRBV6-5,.,CASSYSPRVGEKLFF,TGTGCCAGCAGTTACTCTCCCAGGGTGGGTGAAAAACTGTTTTTT
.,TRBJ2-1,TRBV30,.,CAWRFPTVYHEQFF,TGTGCCTGGAGATTCCCGACAGTCTATCATGAGCAGTTCTTC
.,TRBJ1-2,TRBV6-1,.,CASSGPGAGYYGYTF,TGTGCCAGCAGTGGCCCTGGGGCGGGATACTATGGCTACACCTTC
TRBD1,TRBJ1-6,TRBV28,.,CASSPWGQLLNSPLHF,TGTGCCAGCAGTCCCTGGGGACAGCTTCTTAATTCACCCCTCCACTTT
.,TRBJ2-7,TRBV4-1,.,CASSQNGLQVYEQYF,TGCGCCAGCAGCCAAAACGGGCTTCAGGTCTACGAGCAGTACTTC
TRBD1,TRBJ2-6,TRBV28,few,CASSTGGLPIGANVLTF,TGTGCCAGCAGTACAGGGGGACTCCCGATTGGGGCCAACGTCCTGACTTTC